Following are 4 T cell receptor beta chains from one sample sequenced in a study of a mutant IDH1 vaccine in newly diagnosed glioma. Their target antigens are unknown. Time point given: week 11, during vaccination. Vaccine doses each comprised 300 ug of mutant IDH1 20-mer peptide, with topical imiquimod. Using immunoSEQ multiplex PCR, the repertoire was profiled, and TCRdb retains in-frame clones only, with some absent. This table has roughly 48,000 clones, 91% appearing once. This specimen was PBMCs, taken from a glioma patient whose treatment included an IDH1 peptide vaccine. The receptors originated from a man aged 50 to 60 with glioma.

The chain carries TRBV5-3 and TRBJ1-5, with a possible D match to TRBD1 (6 bases). TRBV5-3 is reported as an ORF; its role is uncertain. Deletions cut 0 bases from V and 0 bases from J, with 19 bases between. The CDR3 consists of 19 residues. The CDR3 DNA reads as TGTGCCAGAAGCTTGGCCCGGACAGTATCAGTTTATAGCAATCAGCCCCAGCATTTT. This gives the protein CARSLARTVSVYSNQPQHF.

The chain employs TRBV14 and TRBJ2-3, with D possibly being TRBD2 (6 bases). V lost 1 base and J 9 bases, leaving 11 bases between the germline ends. There are 13 residues in the CDR3. Germline lookup yields CDR1 SGHDN and CDR2 FVKESK. This chain's CDR3 is CASSQGDFMTQYF. The DNA of the CDR3 is TGTGCCAGCAGCCAAGGGGACTTCATGACGCAGTATTTT.

This chain links TRBV7-8 with TRBJ2-2, with D possibly being TRBD2 (5 bases). This CDR3 has 15 amino acids. The germline V gene encodes CDR1 SGHVS and CDR2 FQNEAQ. Trimming removed 0 bases from V and 5 bases from J, with 10 bases in between. CDR3 protein: CASSLAGERTGELFF. CDR3 sequence (DNA): TGTGCCAGCAGCTTAGCGGGAGAACGGACCGGGGAGCTGTTTTTT.

The chain couples TRBV15 to TRBJ2-3; 7 nucleotides line up with TRBD2. The V gene end was trimmed by 3 bases and the J gene end by 2 bases; junction bases not matched to a gene: 5. This CDR3 is built from 15 residues. Germline loops: CDR1 LNHNV, CDR2 YYDKDF (reference sequence). The CDR3, as DNA: TGTGCCACCAGCAGCTGGGGAGGGCCCACAGATACGCAGTATTTT. Translated: CATSSWGGPTDTQYF.